This entry lists 19 T cell receptor beta chains sequenced from one sample in a study of T cell clonality in common variable immunodeficiency (dated by TCRdb to the mid-2010s). The library relied on the immunoSEQ multiplex PCR assay. The source is immuneACCESS, and TCRdb retained only in-frame sequences with V and J called. Part of the clones is not carried over; for the studies checked, unresolved V genes explain less than half of this, and the remainder is unexplained. There are over 35,000 clones in this sample, and none of them is a singleton. The ten largest clones represent 8% to 10% of the sample. The sample comprised peripheral blood mononuclear cells. The origin of the receptors is a person aged 18 to 75 in good health.

Concerning this clone: The sequence runs out 3 residues before the end of the CDR3; the remainder is reconstructed from the germline J gene. The V call is TRBV5-1, the J call TRBJ2-5, with 8 positions matching TRBD2. This CDR3 comprises 15 residues. V trimming: 1 base; J trimming: 5 bases; junction bases outside the gene matches: 7. From germline, CDR1 is SGHRS and CDR2 YFSETQ. The CDR3 here is CASSLREGSRETQYF. CDR3 bases read: TGCGCCAGCAGCTTGCGGGAGGGGAGTAGGGAGACC.

This clone appeared many times. The read ends 3 residues before the CDR3 terminus; that terminus is restored from the germline J gene. The genes are TRBV18 and TRBJ2-5; maybe TRBD1 (5 bases). Trimming pared 0 bases from V and 5 bases from J, leaving 10 bases between. CDR3 size: 14 residues. CDR1 is KGHSH and CDR2 is LQKENI in the germline V gene. Incomplete CDR3 DNA: TGTGCCAGCTCACCACCTGCAGGGCACGAGACC. Its translation: CASSPPAGHET. The whole CDR3 protein is CASSPPAGHETQYF.

This clone was observed many times. Read coverage stops 3 residues before the CDR3 terminus; the germline J gene supplies the remainder. This sample includes further DNA sequences coding for the same CDR3. The chain recombines TRBV29-1 with TRBJ2-5; D possibly corresponds to TRBD2 (7 bases). The CDR3 extends over 13 amino acids. V was clipped by 1 base and J by 5 bases, with 11 bases between them. Germline values: CDR1 SQVTM, CDR2 ANQGSEA. CDR3 DNA (partial): TGCAGCGTTGAAGTAGGGGGGGCGGAGACC. The encoded protein is CSVEVGGAET. The whole CDR3 sequence is CSVEVGGAETQYF.

This clone was observed many times. The read ends 3 residues shy of where the CDR3 ends; the end is completed using the germline J gene. The V gene is TRBV5-4, the J gene TRBJ1-5; the match to TRBD1 covers 7 bases. CDR1 SGHNT and CDR2 YYREEE come from the germline V gene (reference sequence). V lost 0 bases, J lost 7 bases, and 4 bases stayed unmatched. The CDR3 length is 14 residues. The sequenced part of the CDR3 DNA is TGTGCCAGCAGCTTGGAGGGGGCACAGCAGCCC. Translation gives CASSLEGAQQP. The CDR3 in its entirety is CASSLEGAQQPQHF. Based on the CDR3 plus reference TRBV5-4 and TRBJ1-5, the full variable domain is ETGVTQSPTHLIKTRGQQVTLRCSSQSGHNTVSWYQQALGQGPQFIFQYYREEENGRGNFPPRFSGLQFPNYSSELNVNALELDDSALYLCASSLEGAQQPQHFGDGTRLSIL.

The table lists this clone with many counts. The sequenced fragment ends 3 residues before the CDR3 boundary, so the rest is inferred from the germline J gene. V usage is TRBV5-1 and J usage is TRBJ1-5; 9 bases align to TRBD1. The V gene's germline CDR1 is SGHRS and CDR2 YFSETQ. Trimming at V came to 5 bases and at J to 3 bases, leaving 6 bases not matched to a gene. This CDR3 contains 15 residues. CDR3 loop: CASRSGTGNNQPQHF. The CDR3 DNA, read in part, is TGCGCCAGCAGATCCGGGACAGGGAACAATCAGCCC. The full variable domain, in which reference TRBV5-1 and TRBJ1-5 provide the parts outside the CDR3, is KAGVTQTPRYLIKTRGQQVTLSCSPISGHRSVSWYQQTPGQGLQFLFEYFSETQRNKGNFPGRFSGRQFSNSRSEMNVSTLELGDSALYLCASRSGTGNNQPQHFGDGTRLSIL.

On this clone: The read is 3 residues too short to cover the CDR3 end, so that end is filled in from the germline J gene. V is TRBV2 and J is TRBJ1-6; 11 bases line up with TRBD1. J was trimmed by 9 bases and V by 10 bases; bases with no gene match: 8. CDR1 is SNHLY, CDR2 FYNNEI, per germline. CDR3 length equals 14 residues. CDR3 protein: CATNTGTGGSPLHF. The DNA read from the CDR3 is TGTGCCACGAACACCGGGACAGGGGGTTCACCC.

This clone is deemed medium-sized. The covered CDR3 bases are TGTGCCTGGAGTACCTCGGGGAGCGGTGAA. Translation: CAWSTSGSGE. From start to end, the CDR3 is CAWSTSGSGEAFF. The chain recombines TRBV30 with TRBJ1-1; D gene ambiguous. The read ends 3 residues before the CDR3 terminus; that terminus is restored from the germline J gene. The CDR3 runs 13 residues. The ends were cut back, 2 bases at V and 7 bases at J, with 14 bases in the middle. Germline V gene lookup returns CDR1 GTSNPN and CDR2 SVGIG (reference sequence).

This clone was seen at least ten times. From the germline J gene comes the end of the CDR3, since the read stops 3 residues before it. The gene calls are TRBV4-1 and TRBJ2-1; 10 positions agree with TRBD1. Germline V gene lookup returns CDR1 MGHRA and CDR2 YSYEKL. V gave up 5 bases and J gave up 7 bases; unmatched junction bases: 14. This CDR3 is 17 amino acids long. CDR3 DNA (partial): TGCGCCAGCAGCTCGACTGACGGGGACAGGGGCATTAATGAG. Residues: CASSSTDGDRGINE. The whole CDR3 sequence is CASSSTDGDRGINEQFF.

This clone occurred many times. From the germline J gene comes the end of the CDR3, since the read stops 3 residues before it. The chain has TRBV4-2 and TRBJ2-4; D not resolved. Trimming took 0 bases from V and 2 from J, leaving 8 bases between them. Per the germline V gene, CDR1 is LGHNA and CDR2 is YNFKEQ. The CDR3 consists of 15 residues. The CDR3 spells CASSQDRVPKNIQYF. The CDR3 DNA, read in part, is TGTGCCAGCAGCCAAGATAGGGTTCCCAAAAACATT.

This clone has a handful of counts. The CDR3 end falls 3 residues outside the read, so it is completed with the germline J gene. The V call is TRBV2, the J call TRBJ1-3; D may be TRBD1 (5 bases). Trimming took 7 bases from V and 0 from J, leaving 10 bases between them. The CDR3 is 14 residues long. Germline values: CDR1 SNHLY, CDR2 FYNNEI. The sequenced part of the CDR3 DNA is TGTGCCAGCACTTTCGACAGCTCTGGAAACACC. Translation gives CASTFDSSGNT. The full CDR3 is CASTFDSSGNTIYF.

This clone was counted at least ten times. The read ends 3 residues before the CDR3 terminus; that terminus is restored from the germline J gene. The V gene is TRBV30, the J gene TRBJ2-7; possible D gene TRBD1, 6 bases. The V gene's germline CDR1 is GTSNPN and CDR2 SVGIG (reference sequence). There are 15 residues in the CDR3. The ends were cut back, 4 bases at V and 2 bases at J, with 18 bases in the middle. The sequenced part of the CDR3 DNA is TGTGCCTGGACCCCCCAACAGGGCCTAACCTACGAG. Its protein is CAWTPQQGLTYE. The CDR3 in full is CAWTPQQGLTYEQYF.

This clone showed up many times. The missing CDR3 end, 3 residues past where the read stops, is filled in from the germline J gene. This chain uses TRBV6-1 with TRBJ1-6; possible D gene TRBD1, 5 bases. V was trimmed by 1 base and J by 8 bases, leaving 12 bases between them. Germline V CDR1 and CDR2: MNHNS, SASEGT. The CDR3 is made up of 15 amino acids. Incomplete CDR3 DNA: TGTGCCAGCAGTGAAGACTCGGGGGGAGATTCACCC. It encodes CASSEDSGGDSP. The complete CDR3 sequence is CASSEDSGGDSPLHF.

This clone was counted many times. Read coverage stops 3 residues before the CDR3 terminus; the germline J gene supplies the remainder. The V gene is TRBV5-4, the J gene TRBJ1-2; tentative D call: TRBD1 (5 bases). The V gene lost 3 bases and the J gene lost 5 bases, with 14 bases spanning the gap. Per germline, CDR1 SGHNT and CDR2 YYREEE (reference sequence). The length of the CDR3 is 14 residues. The CDR3 loop is CASSSSTDPYGYTF. CDR3 bases read: TGTGCCAGCAGCTCATCGACAGACCCTTATGGC.

This clone occurred many times. Read coverage stops 3 residues before the CDR3 terminus; the germline J gene supplies the remainder. The chain is built from TRBV5-1 and TRBJ2-1, with 8 positions matching TRBD1. V lost 0 bases and J lost 8; bases outside the gene matches: 4. CDR1 is SGHRS, CDR2 YFSETQ, per germline. This CDR3 has 14 amino acids. The sequenced part of the CDR3 DNA is TGCGCCAGCAGCTTGGCCGGACAGGGCGATGAG. Its translation: CASSLAGQGDE. The whole CDR3 sequence reads CASSLAGQGDEQFF.

This clone was counted many times. The CDR3 extends 3 residues past the end of the read, so its final part is completed from the germline J gene. The rearrangement joins TRBV7-2 to TRBJ1-3, with D unresolved. Germline loops: CDR1 SGHTA, CDR2 FQGNSA. V lost 0 bases and J 0 bases, leaving 9 bases between the germline ends. The CDR3 has 16 residues. The covered CDR3 bases are TGTGCCAGCAGCTTAGCGCGCCGTAACTCTGGAAACACC. Translating gives CASSLARRNSGNT. The complete CDR3 reads CASSLARRNSGNTIYF.

This clone was recorded many times. Read coverage stops 3 residues before the CDR3 terminus; the germline J gene supplies the remainder. J is TRBJ2-5 and V is TRBV30; 9 nucleotides align to TRBD2. Trimming at V came to 3 bases and at J to 5 bases, leaving 4 bases not matched to a gene. This CDR3 is built from 13 residues. CDR1 GTSNPN and CDR2 SVGIG come from the germline V gene (reference sequence). Partial CDR3 DNA: TGTGCCTGGAGATTTAGCGGGAGTGAGACC. Its protein product is CAWRFSGSET. From start to end, the CDR3 is CAWRFSGSETQYF. Combining the CDR3 with reference TRBV30 and TRBJ2-5 gives the whole variable domain SQTIHQWPATLVQPVGSPLSLECTVEGTSNPNLYWYRQAAGRGLQLLFYSVGIGQISSEVPQNLSASRPQDRQFILSSKKLLLSDSGFYLCAWRFSGSETQYFGPGTRLLVL.

This clone showed up many times. Sequencing ends 3 residues short of the CDR3 end; the germline J gene provides the rest. The rearrangement links TRBV20-1 to TRBJ1-5; TRBD1 agrees at 10 bases. V trimming: 6 bases; J trimming: 4 bases; junction bases outside the gene matches: 12. The V gene's germline CDR1 is DFQATT and CDR2 SNEGSKA (reference sequence). The CDR3 covers 16 residues. The CDR3 sequence: CSARQGAVIANQPQHF. The part of the CDR3 DNA that was read is TGCAGTGCGAGACAGGGGGCGGTTATAGCAAATCAGCCC.

The sample holds many counts of this clone. At one end the junction does not follow the germline gene, possibly because of a read error. The missing CDR3 end, 3 residues past where the read stops, is filled in from the germline J gene. V usage is TRBV7-7 and J usage is TRBJ2-3; TRBD2 aligns across 7 bases. Germline CDR1 SSHAT, CDR2 FNYEAQ (reference sequence). This CDR3 comprises 17 residues. CDR3 DNA (partial): TGTGCTAGCAGCTTATACCCCCCGGGCGGGAGTGGAGATACG. Protein: CASSLYPPGGSGDT. The complete CDR3 protein is CASSLYPPGGSGDTQYF.

A few counts support this clone. The read ends 3 residues early relative to the CDR3; the germline J gene fills the gap. The rearrangement links TRBV19 to TRBJ1-5; D possibly corresponds to TRBD1 (5 bases). Trimming took off 7 bases at V and 5 bases at J, with 15 bases between the two ends. The CDR3 has 14 residues. The germline V gene encodes CDR1 LNHDA and CDR2 SQIVND (reference sequence). The CDR3 loop is CASNDRGRDQPQHF. The sequenced part of the CDR3 DNA is TGTGCCAGTAACGACAGAGGGAGAGATCAGCCC.